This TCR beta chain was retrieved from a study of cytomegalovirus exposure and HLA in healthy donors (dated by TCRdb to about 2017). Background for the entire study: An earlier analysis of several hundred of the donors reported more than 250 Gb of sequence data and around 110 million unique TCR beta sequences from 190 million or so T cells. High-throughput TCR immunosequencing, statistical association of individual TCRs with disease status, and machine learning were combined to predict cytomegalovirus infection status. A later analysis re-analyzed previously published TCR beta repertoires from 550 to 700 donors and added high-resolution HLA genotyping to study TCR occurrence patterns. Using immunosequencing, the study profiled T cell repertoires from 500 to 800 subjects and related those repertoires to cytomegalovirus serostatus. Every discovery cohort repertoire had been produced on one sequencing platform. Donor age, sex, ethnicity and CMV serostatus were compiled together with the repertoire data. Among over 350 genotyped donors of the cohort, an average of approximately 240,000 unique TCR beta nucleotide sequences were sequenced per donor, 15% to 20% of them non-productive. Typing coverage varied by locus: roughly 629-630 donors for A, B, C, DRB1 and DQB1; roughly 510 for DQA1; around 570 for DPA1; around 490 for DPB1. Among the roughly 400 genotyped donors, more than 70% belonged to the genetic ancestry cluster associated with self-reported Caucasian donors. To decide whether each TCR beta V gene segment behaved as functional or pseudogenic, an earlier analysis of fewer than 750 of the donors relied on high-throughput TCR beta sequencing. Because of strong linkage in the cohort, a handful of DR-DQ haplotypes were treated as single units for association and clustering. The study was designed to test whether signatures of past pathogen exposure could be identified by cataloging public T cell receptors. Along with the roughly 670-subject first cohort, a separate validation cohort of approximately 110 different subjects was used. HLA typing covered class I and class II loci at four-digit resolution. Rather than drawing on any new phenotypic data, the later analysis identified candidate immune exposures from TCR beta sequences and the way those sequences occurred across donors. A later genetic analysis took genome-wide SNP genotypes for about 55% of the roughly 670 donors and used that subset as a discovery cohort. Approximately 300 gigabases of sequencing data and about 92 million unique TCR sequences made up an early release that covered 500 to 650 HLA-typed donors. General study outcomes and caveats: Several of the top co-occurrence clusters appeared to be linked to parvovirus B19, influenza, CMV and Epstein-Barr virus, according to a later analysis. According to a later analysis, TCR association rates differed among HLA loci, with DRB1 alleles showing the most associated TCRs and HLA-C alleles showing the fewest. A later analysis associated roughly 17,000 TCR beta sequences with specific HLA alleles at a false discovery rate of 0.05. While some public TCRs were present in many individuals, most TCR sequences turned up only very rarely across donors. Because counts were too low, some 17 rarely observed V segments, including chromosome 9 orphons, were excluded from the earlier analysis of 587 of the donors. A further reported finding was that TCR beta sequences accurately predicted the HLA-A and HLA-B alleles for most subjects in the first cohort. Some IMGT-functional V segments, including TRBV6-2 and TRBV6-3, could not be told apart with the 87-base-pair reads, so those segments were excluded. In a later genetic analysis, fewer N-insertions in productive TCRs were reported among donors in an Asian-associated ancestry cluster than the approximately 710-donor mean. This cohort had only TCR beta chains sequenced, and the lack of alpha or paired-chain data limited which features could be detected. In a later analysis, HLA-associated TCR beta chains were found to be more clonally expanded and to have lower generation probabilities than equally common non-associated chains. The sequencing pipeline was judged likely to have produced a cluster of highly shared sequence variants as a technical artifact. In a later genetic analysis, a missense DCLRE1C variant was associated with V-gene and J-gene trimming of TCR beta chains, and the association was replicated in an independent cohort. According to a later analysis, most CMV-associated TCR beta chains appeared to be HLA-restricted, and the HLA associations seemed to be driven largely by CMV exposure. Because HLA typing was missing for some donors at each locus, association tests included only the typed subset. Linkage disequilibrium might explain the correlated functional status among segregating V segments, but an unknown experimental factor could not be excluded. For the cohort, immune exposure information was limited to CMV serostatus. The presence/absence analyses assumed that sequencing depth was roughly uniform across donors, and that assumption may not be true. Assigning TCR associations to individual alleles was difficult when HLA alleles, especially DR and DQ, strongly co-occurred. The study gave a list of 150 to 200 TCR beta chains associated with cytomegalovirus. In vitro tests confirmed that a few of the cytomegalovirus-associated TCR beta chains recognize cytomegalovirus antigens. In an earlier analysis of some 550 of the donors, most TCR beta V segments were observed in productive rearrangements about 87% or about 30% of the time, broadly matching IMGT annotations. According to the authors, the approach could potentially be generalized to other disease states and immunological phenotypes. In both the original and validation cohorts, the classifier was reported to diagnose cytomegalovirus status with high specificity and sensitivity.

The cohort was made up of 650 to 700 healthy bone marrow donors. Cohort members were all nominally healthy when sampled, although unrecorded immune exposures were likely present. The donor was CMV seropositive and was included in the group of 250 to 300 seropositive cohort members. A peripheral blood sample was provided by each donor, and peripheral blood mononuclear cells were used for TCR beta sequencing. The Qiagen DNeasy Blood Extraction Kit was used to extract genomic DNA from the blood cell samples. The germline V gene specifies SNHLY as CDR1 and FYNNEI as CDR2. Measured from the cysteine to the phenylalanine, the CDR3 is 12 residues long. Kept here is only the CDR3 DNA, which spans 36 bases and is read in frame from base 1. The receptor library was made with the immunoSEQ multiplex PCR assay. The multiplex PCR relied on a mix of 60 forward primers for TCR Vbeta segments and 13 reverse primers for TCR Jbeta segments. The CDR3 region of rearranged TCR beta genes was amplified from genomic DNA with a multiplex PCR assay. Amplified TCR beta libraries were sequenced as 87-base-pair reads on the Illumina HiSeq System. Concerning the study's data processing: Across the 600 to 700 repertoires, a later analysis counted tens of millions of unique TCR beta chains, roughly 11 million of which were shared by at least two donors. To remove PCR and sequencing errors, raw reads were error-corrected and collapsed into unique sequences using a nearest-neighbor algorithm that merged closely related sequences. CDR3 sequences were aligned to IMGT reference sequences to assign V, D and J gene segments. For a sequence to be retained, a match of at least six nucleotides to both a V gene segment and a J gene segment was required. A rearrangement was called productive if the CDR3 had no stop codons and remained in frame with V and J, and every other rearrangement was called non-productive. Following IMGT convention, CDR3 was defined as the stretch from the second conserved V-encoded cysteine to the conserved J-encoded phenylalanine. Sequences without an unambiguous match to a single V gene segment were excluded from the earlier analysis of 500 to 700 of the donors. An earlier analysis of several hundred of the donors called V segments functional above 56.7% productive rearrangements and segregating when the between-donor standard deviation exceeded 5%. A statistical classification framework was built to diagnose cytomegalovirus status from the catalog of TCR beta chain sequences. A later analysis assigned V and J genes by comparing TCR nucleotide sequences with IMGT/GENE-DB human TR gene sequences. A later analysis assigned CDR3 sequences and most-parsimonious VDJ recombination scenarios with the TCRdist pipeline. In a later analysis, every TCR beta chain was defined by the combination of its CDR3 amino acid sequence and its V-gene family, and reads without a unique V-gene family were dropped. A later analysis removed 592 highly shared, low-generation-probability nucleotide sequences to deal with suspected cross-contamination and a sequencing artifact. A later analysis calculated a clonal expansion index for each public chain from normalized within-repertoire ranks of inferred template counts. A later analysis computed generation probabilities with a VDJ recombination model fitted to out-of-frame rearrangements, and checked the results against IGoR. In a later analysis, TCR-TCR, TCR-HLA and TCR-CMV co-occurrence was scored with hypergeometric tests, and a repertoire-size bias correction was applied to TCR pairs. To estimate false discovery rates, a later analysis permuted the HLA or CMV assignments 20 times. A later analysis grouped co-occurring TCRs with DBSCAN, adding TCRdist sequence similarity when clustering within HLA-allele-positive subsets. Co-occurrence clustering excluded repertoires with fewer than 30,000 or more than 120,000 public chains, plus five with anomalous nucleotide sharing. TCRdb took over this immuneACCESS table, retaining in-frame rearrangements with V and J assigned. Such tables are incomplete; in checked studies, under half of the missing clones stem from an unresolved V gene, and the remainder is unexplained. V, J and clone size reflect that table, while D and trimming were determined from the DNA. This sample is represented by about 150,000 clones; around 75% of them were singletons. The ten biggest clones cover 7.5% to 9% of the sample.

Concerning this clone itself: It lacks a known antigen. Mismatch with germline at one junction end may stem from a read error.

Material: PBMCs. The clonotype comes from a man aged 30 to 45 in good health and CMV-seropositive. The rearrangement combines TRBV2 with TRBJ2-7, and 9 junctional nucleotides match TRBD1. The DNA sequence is TGTGCCAGCACAGGACAGGGGTCGCCTCCACAATTC. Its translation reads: CASTGQGSPPQF.